This TCR beta chain originates from a study of response to subunit inactivated influenza vaccine. TCRdb processed the RT-PCR reads anew with MiXCR; each CDR3 protein has one entry. The table has hundreds of thousands of distinct CDR3 sequences, 25% seen once. CDR3 length: 14 residues. Trimming cost V 4 bases and J 7 bases; bases outside gene matches: 8. Germline values: CDR1 SQVTM, CDR2 ANQGSEA. Whole-study results and caveats: That few new T cells are recruited by each seasonal influenza vaccination was the authors' suggestion.

Concerning this clonotype: The antigen remains undetermined.

The TCR originated in a man over 45 who received an inactivated influenza vaccine. V and J are TRBV29-1 and TRBJ2-7, with TRBD2 identical over 12 bases. The sequencing used CD4+ T cells sorted from PBMCs, collected roughly 5 days after vaccination. The CDR3 nucleotides are TGCAGCGTTGTGCTAGCGGGAGGGCCTAAGGAGCAGTACTTC. Translated: CSVVLAGGPKEQYF.